Listed below are T cell receptor beta chains from one sample, sequenced in a study of blood T cell repertoires in COVID-19. Repertoires were generated with immunoSEQ multiplex PCR, while TCRdb's copy carries only in-frame clones and drops some. The sample consists of some 190,000 clones, roughly 85% of them appearing once. The sequenced sample was peripheral blood. Receptors were obtained from a woman older than 75 with active or convalescent COVID-19. Each CDR3 is given with its conserved first and last residue. D genes are given only for firm matches. Clone size is not always given. Where it is, it says once, few, many or a class for expanded clones.

V	J	size	D	CDR3	DNA
TRBV28	TRBJ1-2	-	TRBD1	CASRRTGAEGGYTF	TGTGCCAGCAGGAGGACAGGGGCTGAGGGTGGCTACACCTTC
TRBV5-1	TRBJ1-1	-	-	CASSSPPGILVNTEAFF	TGCGCCAGCAGCTCCCCCCCAGGGATATTAGTGAACACTGAAGCTTTCTTT
TRBV19	TRBJ2-3	-	TRBD2	CASSPFGGGSTDTQYF	TGTGCCAGTAGTCCATTCGGGGGGGGCTCCACAGATACGCAGTATTTT
TRBV28	TRBJ1-6	-	-	CAGLTGNSPLHF	TGTGCCGGCTTGACGGGGAATTCACCCCTCCACTTT
TRBV29-1	TRBJ1-1	-	-	CSDVQSMNTEAFF	TGCAGCGACGTACAATCGATGAACACTGAAGCTTTCTTT
TRBV19	TRBJ1-5	-	TRBD1	CASADRFNQPQHF	TGTGCCAGTGCGGACAGGTTCAATCAGCCCCAGCATTTT
TRBV5-1	TRBJ1-1	once	TRBD1	CASSMTGGLYTEAFF	TGCGCCAGCAGCATGACAGGGGGCTTGTATACTGAAGCTTTCTTT
TRBV5-4	TRBJ2-1	-	TRBD2	CASSAKRDQYNEQFF	TGTGCCAGCAGCGCCAAGCGGGACCAATACAATGAGCAGTTCTTC
TRBV28	TRBJ1-1	-	TRBD1	CASRSYRGGNTEAFF	TGTGCCAGCAGATCTTACAGGGGAGGGAACACTGAAGCTTTCTTT
TRBV7-2	TRBJ2-5	-	-	CASSHGGSETQYF	TGTGCCAGCAGCCACGGGGGTTCGGAGACCCAGTACTTC
TRBV4-2	TRBJ2-1	once	-	CASSQDSLGVGNEQFF	TGTGCCAGCAGCCAAGATTCGCTGGGAGTCGGGAATGAGCAGTTCTTC
TRBV19	TRBJ1-2	-	-	CASRVQGYYGYTF	TGTGCCAGTAGAGTACAGGGATACTATGGCTACACCTTC